Below are 26 T cell receptor beta chains sequenced from a single sample in a study of tumor-infiltrating lymphocytes in primary liver carcinoma. A constant-region primer served to make TCR beta cDNA from about 500 ng total RNA. Slightly modified ARM-PCR with three nested multiplex PCR rounds yielded TCR beta libraries. The first two PCR rounds used TRBV1-TRBV30 primers with a Cbeta primer, roughly 10 cycles each. TCRdb re-called the multiplex PCR reads with MiXCR, one entry per CDR3 protein. The sample yields about 97,000 distinct CDR3 sequences, about 67% seen once. The roughly 20-34 mg bulk tissue piece was not sorted before simultaneous RNA and DNA extraction. The specimen sequenced was liver tumor tissue from sampling region 2. Subset defined: tumor region T2, inferior pole. The source is a woman aged 55-70 years with primary liver carcinoma and hepatitis B virus infection.

The chain carries TRBV7-3 and TRBJ1-1, with unresolved D. This CDR3 has 14 amino acids. V was shortened by 5 bases and J by 13 bases, with 23 bases between the two germline ends. Germline CDR1 reads SGHTA; CDR2 reads FQGTGA. The CDR3 nucleotides read TGTGCCAGCAGCCTTTATGGGCGAGCCACTGAACATTTCTTT. Translation gives CASSLYGRATEHFF.

Remarks on this clonotype: No conserved phenylalanine or tryptophan is present at the end of the CDR3, so a read error is the likely explanation. The chain has TRBV10-2 and TRBJ2-2, with 7 nucleotides matching TRBD1. Germline loops: CDR1 WSHSY, CDR2 SAAADI. The CDR3 length is 13 residues. The CDR3 region is CATSTGMSGKLFL. CDR3 in DNA: TGCGCCACCTCGACAGGGATGTCCGGGAAGCTGTTTTTA.

In this sample, this clonotype turned up many times. The chain combines TRBV28 with TRBJ2-7; D unresolved. CDR1 is MDHEN and CDR2 is SYDVKM in the germline V gene. Trimming took 2 bases from V and 6 from J, leaving 17 bases between them. CDR3 size: 15 residues. This chain's CDR3 is CASSLAASDVGEQYF. CDR3 nucleotides: TGTGCCAGCAGTTTAGCGGCGAGTGATGTGGGCGAGCAGTACTTC.

In the case of this clonotype: The germline gene is not matched at one end of the junction; a read error may be the cause. V gene TRBV6-6 combines with J gene TRBJ1-5; D is perhaps TRBD1 (5 bases). CDR1 is MNHNY, CDR2 SVGAGI, per germline (reference sequence). The CDR3 loop spans 16 amino acids. In DNA form, the CDR3 reads TGTGCCAGCAGTTACTCGAGACAGCTGAGCAATCAGTCCCAGAATTTT. Protein: CASSYSRQLSNQSQNF.

V gene TRBV29-1 combines with J gene TRBJ2-1, with 10 positions matching TRBD2. This CDR3 has 17 residues. The germline CDR1 and CDR2 sequences are SQVTM and ANQGSEA. Germline trimming cut 1 base from V and 9 bases from J; bases unmatched to any gene: 15. The CDR3 sequence is CSVEVLGTSDSYREQFF. CDR3 coding DNA: TGCAGCGTTGAAGTCCTCGGGACTAGCGACTCCTACCGTGAGCAGTTCTTC.

A note on this clonotype: A much bigger clone sits one base away, suggesting this may be a read error. The chain joins TRBV14 to TRBJ1-6; 8 positions agree with TRBD1. The germline CDR1 and CDR2 sequences are SGHDN and FVKESK. This CDR3 has 15 residues. CDR3 protein: CTSSQTGVWNSPLHF. The CDR3 bases are TGTACCAGCAGCCAGACAGGGGTGTGGAATTCACCCCTCCACTTT.

The V and J genes are TRBV28 and TRBJ2-1; D is possibly TRBD1 (6 bases). V dropped 5 bases and J dropped 12 bases, with 17 bases sitting between them. Germline-derived CDR1 and CDR2 are MDHEN and SYDVKM. The CDR3 is 13 amino acids. Here the CDR3 reads CASSRDTHSGQFF. Here the CDR3 DNA reads TGTGCCAGCAGTCGGGACACACACTCAGGGCAGTTCTTC.

On this clonotype itself: Here the CDR3 omits its conserved ending phenylalanine or tryptophan, so a read error is the likely source. The chain combines TRBV11-2 with TRBJ2-5, with D maybe TRBD2 (6 bases). The CDR3 length is 14 residues. Germline V gene lookup returns CDR1 SGHAT and CDR2 FQNNGV. CDR3 coding DNA: TGTGTCAGCAGCAGCCCGGGGAGGCAAGAGACCCAGTACTCC. It codes for CVSSSPGRQETQYS.

About this clonotype: The junction departs from the called germline gene at one end, perhaps through a read error. The chain couples TRBV11-3 to TRBJ2-7, with TRBD1 matching over 8 bases. CDR1 and CDR2 (germline): SGHNT, YENEEA. The CDR3 totals 15 residues. CDR3 loop: CVSSLGAGGSLQQYF. CDR3 sequence (DNA): TGTGTCAGCAGCTTAGGGGCAGGGGGCTCCCTCCAGCAGTACTTC.

The chain links TRBV11-2 to TRBJ2-5; D is possibly TRBD2 (6 bases). CDR1 and CDR2 from the germline V gene are SGHAT and FQNNGV. The CDR3 length is 13 residues. The CDR3 bases are TGTACTAGCAACTTAGAATCCAAGGGGACCCAGTACTTC. Residues: CTSNLESKGTQYF.

This clonotype is termed medium-sized. The V and J genes are TRBV11-2 and TRBJ2-1; D is possibly TRBD2 (6 bases). V was pared by 2 bases and J by 7 bases, with 15 bases between. The germline CDR1 and CDR2 sequences are SGHAT and FQNNGV. This CDR3 spans 15 amino acids. In nucleotides, the CDR3 is TGTGCCAGCAGCTTAAACTCGGGAGAATCGAATGAGCAGTTCTTC. Translating it yields CASSLNSGESNEQFF.

This chain links TRBV6-1 with TRBJ2-2; D is possibly TRBD1 (5 bases). CDR3 length: 13 amino acids. Between the trimmed V and J ends, which lost 5 bases and 4 bases, there was a span of 8 bases. Germline V gene lookup returns CDR1 MNHNS and CDR2 SASEGT. The CDR3 bases are TGTGCCAGCAGTAGGGGTAGCACCGGGGAGCTGTTTTTT. Amino acid sequence: CASSRGSTGELFF.

For this clonotype: Here the CDR3 omits its conserved ending phenylalanine or tryptophan, so a read error is the likely source. The chain carries TRBV14 and TRBJ1-5; D might be TRBD1 (6 bases). Trimming pared 4 bases from V and 4 bases from J, leaving 29 bases between. This CDR3 comprises 20 residues. From germline, CDR1 is SGHDN and CDR2 FVKESK. In nucleotides, the CDR3 is TGTGCCAGCAGCCGCTACCCCCGAGGACAGAGGAGTATGGGGAATCAGCCCCAGCATTAT. It is translated as CASSRYPRGQRSMGNQPQHY.

As to this clonotype: One end of the junction is discordant with germline, which a read error may explain. This chain joins TRBV5-1 and TRBJ2-7; 10 bases match TRBD2. Germline CDR1 is SGHRS and CDR2 is YFSETQ. The CDR3 runs 15 residues. The CDR3 is CASSSGTSVDHEKYF. The CDR3 nucleotides read TGCGCCAGCAGCTCAGGGACTAGCGTCGATCACGAGAAGTACTTC.

The chain uses TRBV11-3 and TRBJ2-1; TRBD2 is a possible D gene (5 bases). Germline CDR1 SGHNT, CDR2 YENEEA. This CDR3 has 13 residues. Between the trimmed V and J ends, which lost 6 bases and 13 bases, there was a span of 19 bases. The DNA of the CDR3 is TGTGCCAGCAGTGCCGGAGGCTACAATGGACAGTTCTTC. Amino acids: CASSAGGYNGQFF. Variable domain in full (rest from reference TRBV11-3 and TRBJ2-1): EAGVVQSPRYKIIEKKQPVAFWCNPISGHNTLYWYLQNLGQGPELLIRYENEEAVDDSQLPKDRFSAERLKGVDSTLKIQPAELGDSAVYLCASSAGGYNGQFFGPGTRLTVL.

This clonotype showed up many times. The V call is TRBV28, the J call TRBJ1-1, with a possible D match to TRBD1 (5 bases). Germline lookup yields CDR1 MDHEN and CDR2 SYDVKM. The CDR3 sequence is 12 residues long. Trimming removed 3 bases from V and 3 bases from J, with 5 bases in between. The CDR3 DNA sequence: TGTGCCAGCAGTTTGGGGCACACTGAAGCTTTCTTT. Its translation: CASSLGHTEAFF.

This clonotype has just one count. Mismatch with germline at one junction end may stem from a read error. The V and J genes are TRBV5-5 and TRBJ2-2; TRBD1 aligns across 9 bases. Germline V lookup: CDR1 SGHKS, CDR2 YYEKEE (reference sequence). The CDR3 length is 15 residues. DNA of the CDR3: TGTGCCAGCAGCTGGGCAGGGACAGGGAGCGGGGAGCTGATTTTT. It translates to CASSWAGTGSGELIF.

Turning to this clonotype: One junction end disagrees with the germline gene, perhaps due to a read error. The CDR3 DNA reads as TGTGCCAGCAGTTCTAGCCCTCGTGGCGGTACGCAATATTTT. The encoded protein is CASSSSPRGGTQYF. The genes are TRBV6-2 or TRBV6-3 and TRBJ2-3, with D perhaps TRBD2 (5 bases). The CDR3 is 14 amino acids. Germline lookup yields CDR1 MNHEY and CDR2 SVGEGT.

Details on this clonotype: The junction differs from germline at one of its ends, possibly a read error. The V and J genes are TRBV11-2 and TRBJ2-3; a possible D gene is TRBD2 (5 bases). Germline V lookup: CDR1 SGHAT, CDR2 FQNNGV. This CDR3 has 13 amino acids. CDR3 region: CACSPRRRNTQYF. CDR3 in DNA: TGTGCCTGCAGCCCGCGACGGAGGAATACGCAGTATTTT.

This clonotype came up a few times. The genes are TRBV7-9 and TRBJ1-2; TRBD1 matches at 7 bases. Trimming at V came to 3 bases and at J to 1 base, leaving 5 bases not matched to a gene. The V gene's germline CDR1 is SEHNR and CDR2 FQNEAQ (reference sequence). This CDR3 comprises 15 residues. The CDR3 DNA sequence: TGTGCCAGCAGCTTGAGTCAGGGGGGTAACTATGGCTACACCTTC. This gives the protein CASSLSQGGNYGYTF.

V gene TRBV28 combines with J gene TRBJ2-5, with 13 positions matching TRBD2. This CDR3 is 14 amino acids long. Germline lookup yields CDR1 MDHEN and CDR2 SYDVKM. The V gene end was trimmed by 5 bases and the J gene end by 5 bases; junction bases not matched to a gene: 2. In nucleotides, the CDR3 is TGTGCCAGCAGTAGACTAGCGGGGGGCGAGACCCAGTACTTC. This translates into CASSRLAGGETQYF.

The gene calls are TRBV29-1 and TRBJ2-2; 9 nucleotides agree with TRBD2. V trimming: 5 bases; J trimming: 12 bases; junction bases outside the gene matches: 13. The CDR3 has 14 amino acids. CDR1 and CDR2 from the germline V gene are SQVTM and ANQGSEA. The CDR3 reads CSVKGTSRTGKLFF. Written as DNA, the CDR3 is TGCAGCGTTAAAGGGACTAGCCGGACGGGGAAGCTGTTTTTT.

Details on this clonotype: One end of the junction is discordant with germline, which a read error may explain. This sequence joins TRBV28 and TRBJ1-1; 9 bases agree with TRBD1. CDR3 length: 14 residues. CDR1 is MDHEN, CDR2 SYDVKM, per germline. The CDR3 coding sequence is TGTGCCAGCAGTTATACAGGGGGCAACACTGAAGCTCTCTTT. Protein product: CASSYTGGNTEALF.

For the CDR3, the DNA is TGCAGCGTGGCGGAGGAGAGAGTGTATTTT. Amino acids: CSVAEERVYF. The chain recombines TRBV29-1 with TRBJ2-3; D might be TRBD2 (5 bases). Between the trimmed V and J ends, which lost 6 bases and 14 bases, there was a span of 15 bases. Germline loops: CDR1 SQVTM, CDR2 ANQGSEA. The CDR3 runs to 10 residues.

This clonotype was counted ten times or more. The V and J genes are TRBV7-9 and TRBJ2-3; the D is unclear. This CDR3 has 14 amino acids. Per germline, CDR1 SEHNR and CDR2 FQNEAQ (reference sequence). Trimming shortened V by 5 bases and J by 2 bases, and 11 bases separated the two germline ends. The CDR3 bases are TGTGCCAGCAGCCACTCGGCATCCACAGATACGCAGTATTTT. Protein: CASSHSASTDTQYF.

With respect to this clonotype: This may arise from a read error, as a much more abundant clone is one base away. This rearrangement joins TRBV5-6 to TRBJ1-2; 9 bases agree with TRBD1. Germline trimming cut 2 bases from V and 8 bases from J; bases unmatched to any gene: 10. Germline CDR1 SGHDT, CDR2 YYEEEE. This CDR3 is 15 amino acids long. CDR3 sequence: CASSLGDRDLLGYTF. The DNA for the CDR3 is TGTGCCAGCAGCTTAGGGGACAGGGATCTCCTCGGCTACACCTTC.